The T cell receptor (beta chain) described here comes from a study of T cells in Graves' hyperthyroidism and ophthalmopathy. CDR1 and CDR2 from the germline V gene are MNHNY and SVGAGI (reference sequence). Trimming took 1 base from V and 0 from J; bases not matched to a gene: 6. This CDR3 region has 16 residues. As concerns this clonotype: No antigen is known for it.

Absent ophthalmopathy progression within 18 months defined stable Graves' hyperthyroidism. Hyperthyroidism had been newly diagnosed in patients aged 18 to 65, and its duration was under 2 months. General study findings and limits: Appearing also in blood were most of the thyroid clonotypes expanded above 0.001.

Amplification of TCR beta CDR3 regions used RNA as the template. HTBI primers were employed in a first-round RT-PCR of the TCR CDR3. MiXCR, run by TCRdb on the multiplex PCR reads, gives a single entry per CDR3 protein. The sample yields 750,000 to 900,000 distinct CDR3 sequences, over 35% seen once. This receptor was taken from a man between 18 and 29 years old with Graves' hyperthyroidism. The sample comprised blood. The genes are TRBV6-6 and TRBJ2-7, with 7 bases aligning to TRBD1. The CDR3 reads CASSYYGQVDSYEQYF. In DNA, the CDR3 is TGTGCCAGCAGTTACTACGGACAGGTGGACTCCTACGAGCAGTACTTC.